This T cell receptor (beta chain) was identified during a study of spatial heterogeneity in lung cancer. On the study more broadly: For the average unique TCR and UMI combination, more than eight occurrences appeared in raw reads.

TCRdb re-analysed the 5' RACE reads in MiXCR, keeping a single row per CDR3 protein. The sample includes over 50,000 distinct CDR3 sequences, under 7.5% of them seen just once. Whole-study findings and limits: Resection saw ubiquitous expanded tumor TCRs appear in blood more than follow-up did.

The CDR3 is 18 amino acids. V shed 5 bases and J 1 base; nucleotides not matched to a gene: 11. Germline V gene data show CDR1 as DFQATT and CDR2 as SNEGSKA (reference sequence). Regarding this clonotype: As yet, its antigen is unknown.

As to time point: sample taken at primary tumor resection. Untreated early-stage non-small cell lung cancer patients, 70 to 85 in total, were the donors. Sequencing covered unsorted whole RNA taken from tumor, nontumor lung or frozen PBMC. V gene TRBV20-1 combines with J gene TRBJ2-3; 14 bases map to TRBD2. The sequencing used PBMCs, collected at surgery. The receptor was derived from a female donor with early-stage non-small cell lung cancer. In nucleotides, the CDR3 is TGCAGTGCTCGCTTCCCAGGACTAGCGGGAGGCCGCACAGATACGCAGTATTTT. This codes for CSARFPGLAGGRTDTQYF.